A single sample gave rise to the 2 T cell receptor beta chains below, sequenced in a study of cytotoxic CD8 clonotypes in ibrutinib-treated CLL. Libraries were prepared by immunoSEQ multiplex PCR; TCRdb keeps only in-frame clonotypes and omits some of them. The table lists about 140,000 clones, 70% to 85% of them singletons. The material was PBMCs, obtained after 12 months of ibrutinib treatment. These TCRs come from a human donor with chronic lymphocytic leukemia.

Only a few counts were recorded for this clone. The genes are TRBV4-2 and TRBJ2-1, with 14 bases that match TRBD2. This CDR3 has 17 amino acids. Losses at the gene ends were 4 bases for V and 7 bases for J; bases not matched to a gene: 9. Germline V gene data show CDR1 as LGHNA and CDR2 as YNFKEQ. This CDR3 reads CASSPRGLAGVGNEQFF. In nucleotides, the CDR3 is TGTGCCAGCAGCCCCCGGGGACTAGCGGGAGTAGGGAATGAGCAGTTCTTC.

The chain combines TRBV29-1 with TRBJ2-7; TRBD1 matches 8 bases. Per the germline V gene, CDR1 is SQVTM and CDR2 is ANQGSEA. J lost 0 bases, V lost 7 bases, and 5 bases had no gene match. CDR3 length equals 13 residues. CDR3 sequence (DNA): TGCAGCGCAGAAGACAGGGGCTCCTACGAGCAGTACTTC. Residues: CSAEDRGSYEQYF.